The 25 T cell receptor beta chains below all came from one sample that was sequenced in a study of long-term antiretroviral therapy in people with HIV. A v3.0 immunoSEQ assay was performed at survey level. This table comes from immunoSEQ multiplex PCR, and its TCRdb copy is limited to in-frame clones, with some not included. This sample has tens of thousands of clones, with 93% found just once. Here the sequenced sample was unsorted PBMCs, taken 7.6 years after starting antiretroviral therapy. These receptors came from a woman aged 40-49 years with HIV.

The chain uses TRBV6-5 and TRBJ1-6; D is ambiguous. Germline CDR1 reads MNHEY; CDR2 reads SVGAGI. Trimming left V 5 bases short and J 5 bases short, with 13 bases between. There are 15 residues in the CDR3. This CDR3 reads CASSRTDVNNSPLHF. In nucleotides, the CDR3 is TGTGCCAGCAGTAGAACAGATGTAAATAATTCACCCCTCCACTTT.

The rearrangement links TRBV7-3 to TRBJ2-5, with D unclear. Trimming stripped 2 bases from V and 4 bases from J, with 14 bases between. Per germline, CDR1 SGHTA and CDR2 FQGTGA. This CDR3 spans 15 amino acids. The CDR3 here is CASSLAAMGSETQYF. As DNA, the CDR3 is TGTGCCAGCAGCTTAGCAGCGATGGGGTCAGAGACCCAGTACTTC.

This chain joins TRBV10-2 and TRBJ1-4; the match to TRBD1 covers 9 bases. The CDR3 contains 14 residues. Germline lookup yields CDR1 WSHSY and CDR2 SAAADI. V shed 5 bases, J shed 7 bases, and the junction held 5 bases outside the gene matches. CDR3 sequence reads: CASSLQGAAEKLFF. DNA for the CDR3: TGCGCCAGCAGTCTACAGGGGGCGGCTGAAAAACTGTTTTTT.

The chain uses TRBV6-1 and TRBJ2-3; 7 bases match TRBD2. Germline CDR1 reads MNHNS; CDR2 reads SASEGT. The CDR3 loop spans 14 amino acids. With 7 bases clipped from V and 0 bases from J, the junction kept 4 bases outside the gene matches. Here the CDR3 DNA reads TGTGCCAGCAAACTAGCGCTGAGCACAGATACGCAGTATTTT. Protein: CASKLALSTDTQYF.

This chain connects TRBV30 to TRBJ1-6; no firm D call. Trimming took 4 bases from V and 0 from J, leaving 13 bases between them. The CDR3 has 16 residues. CDR1 GTSNPN and CDR2 SVGIG come from the germline V gene (reference sequence). The CDR3 nucleotides read TGTGCCTGGACCCCAGGACGGAGCTCCTATAATTCACCCCTCCACTTT. Its protein is CAWTPGRSSYNSPLHF.

The genes are TRBV10-3 and TRBJ1-6, with D perhaps TRBD1 (6 bases). With 6 bases removed from V and 0 bases from J, the gap between germline ends came to 9 bases. The germline gives CDR1 ENHRY, CDR2 SYGVKD. The CDR3 covers 15 residues. The CDR3 region is CAIRGGSSYNSPLHF. The CDR3 DNA reads as TGTGCCATCAGGGGGGGCAGCTCCTATAATTCACCCCTCCACTTT.

The chain has TRBV11-2 and TRBJ2-7, with D possibly matching TRBD1 (6 bases). This CDR3 spans 15 amino acids. Germline V gene lookup returns CDR1 SGHAT and CDR2 FQNNGV. Trimming left V 1 base short and J 3 bases short, with 13 bases between. This chain's CDR3 is CASSLARGPFYEQYF. The CDR3 bases are TGTGCCAGCAGCTTAGCCAGGGGACCCTTCTACGAGCAGTACTTC. Based on the CDR3 plus reference TRBV11-2 and TRBJ2-7, the full variable domain is EAGVAQSPRYKIIEKRQSVAFWCNPISGHATLYWYQQILGQGPKLLIQFQNNGVVDDSQLPKDRFSAERLKGVDSTLKIQPAKLEDSAVYLCASSLARGPFYEQYFGPGTRLTVT.

This clone has more than one count but fewer than ten. The V gene is TRBV7-2, the J gene TRBJ2-1; a possible D gene is TRBD2 (7 bases). CDR3 size: 16 residues. The ends were cut back, 1 base at V and 6 bases at J, with 16 bases in the middle. Germline V gene sequence: CDR1 SGHTA, CDR2 FQGNSA. The CDR3 loop is CASSLGSGGGLNEQFF. In nucleotides, the CDR3 is TGTGCCAGCAGCTTAGGGTCGGGCGGGGGCCTCAATGAGCAGTTCTTC.

The CDR3 DNA is TGTGCCTGGATCAGATCTGGGAGCCGCAACACCGGGGAGCTGTTTTTT. Translated, it gives CAWIRSGSRNTGELFF. The gene calls are TRBV30 and TRBJ2-2; perhaps TRBD2 as D (5 bases). Trimming pared 4 bases from V and 2 bases from J, leaving 17 bases between. The germline gives CDR1 GTSNPN, CDR2 SVGIG (reference sequence). The CDR3 contains 16 residues.

The genes are TRBV10-3 and TRBJ1-1, with a weak D call TRBD1 (5 bases). Germline V gene lookup returns CDR1 ENHRY and CDR2 SYGVKD. This CDR3 contains 14 residues. Trimming removed 4 bases at V and 7 bases at J, with 16 bases between. CDR3 sequence: CAISGPGPEGEAFF. As DNA, the CDR3 is TGTGCCATCAGTGGGCCGGGACCCGAGGGTGAAGCTTTCTTT.

This rearrangement joins TRBV5-6 to TRBJ1-3; D unclear. The CDR3 length is 15 residues. Trimming took 7 bases from V and 0 from J, leaving 14 bases between them. Germline V lookup: CDR1 SGHDT, CDR2 YYEEEE. CDR3 nucleotide sequence: TGTGCCAGCTCTATGCTTAGTGGCTCTGGAAACACCATATATTTT. Translation gives CASSMLSGSGNTIYF.

V usage is TRBV5-8 and J usage is TRBJ2-7, with a possible D match to TRBD2 (7 bases). The V gene lost 2 bases and the J gene lost 1 base, with 13 bases spanning the gap. The CDR3 has 15 residues. Germline values: CDR1 SGHTS, CDR2 YDEGEE. The CDR3 DNA follows: TGTGCCAGCAGCTTCGGGGGGCAGGTGTCCTACGAGCAGTACTTC. Amino acids: CASSFGGQVSYEQYF. The whole variable domain, filled in from reference TRBV5-8 and TRBJ2-7, reads EAGVTQSPTHLIKTRGQQATLRCSPISGHTSVYWYQQALGLGLQFLLWYDEGEERNRGNFPPRFSGRQFPNYSSELNVNALELEDSALYLCASSFGGQVSYEQYFGPGTRLTVT.

The V call is TRBV14, the J call TRBJ2-7; D remains unclear. Germline V gene data show CDR1 as SGHDN and CDR2 as FVKESK. With 0 bases removed from V and 2 bases from J, the gap between germline ends came to 20 bases. CDR3 length: 18 residues. The CDR3 region is CASSQDDYDRLGPYEQYF. The CDR3 region has the DNA TGTGCCAGCAGCCAAGATGATTATGACCGCCTAGGCCCCTACGAGCAGTACTTC.

The chain employs TRBV9 and TRBJ1-3, with D tentatively TRBD1 (5 bases). Germline values: CDR1 SGDLS, CDR2 YYNGEE. Trimming left V 2 bases short and J 4 bases short, with 16 bases between. The CDR3 is 16 amino acids. The CDR3 protein is CASSVAVGANGNTIYF. The CDR3, as DNA: TGTGCCAGCAGCGTGGCCGTCGGGGCCAACGGAAACACCATATATTTT.

The CDR3 bases are TGTGCCAGCAGGGCTTCGGACAGGGGCTATGGCTACACCTTC. Protein: CASRASDRGYGYTF. The chain is built from TRBV6-5 and TRBJ1-2; 9 bases are shared with TRBD1. Germline V lookup: CDR1 MNHEY, CDR2 SVGAGI. V lost 6 bases and J lost 4; bases outside the gene matches: 6. The CDR3 sequence is 14 residues long.

V gene TRBV9 combines with J gene TRBJ1-2; D unclear. CDR3 length equals 16 residues. Trimming cost V 0 bases and J 1 base, with 13 bases left between them. Germline CDR1 is SGDLS and CDR2 is YYNGEE. CDR3 sequence: CASSVGVEGSNYGYTF. The CDR3 DNA reads as TGTGCCAGCAGCGTAGGGGTAGAAGGGAGTAACTATGGCTACACCTTC.

This clone was observed once. The chain recombines TRBV7-6 with TRBJ1-4; no clear D. The CDR3 is made up of 13 amino acids. The V gene lost 1 base and the J gene lost 3 bases, with 3 bases spanning the gap. Germline-derived CDR1 and CDR2 are SGHVS and FNYEAQ. CDR3 protein: CASSLGPNEKLFF. The CDR3 bases are TGTGCCAGCAGCTTAGGTCCTAATGAAAAACTGTTTTTT. The whole variable domain, remainder taken from reference TRBV7-6 and TRBJ1-4, is GAGVSQSPRYKVTKRGQDVALRCDPISGHVSLYWYRQALGQGPEFLTYFNYEAQQDKSGLPNDRFSAERPEGSISTLTIQRTEQRDSAMYRCASSLGPNEKLFFGSGTQLSVL.

This sequence joins TRBV7-2 and TRBJ2-1; 9 nucleotides align to TRBD2. Germline V gene sequence: CDR1 SGHTA, CDR2 FQGNSA. The CDR3 has 16 amino acids. The junction had 12 bases not matched to a gene; V was cut back by 7 bases and J by 5 bases. For the CDR3, the DNA is TGTGCCAGCACCTCCCGCCAGCGGGGGGTCCACAATGAGCAGTTCTTC. This codes for CASTSRQRGVHNEQFF.

V and J are TRBV30 and TRBJ2-4; TRBD2 aligns across 16 bases. CDR1 is GTSNPN and CDR2 is SVGIG in the germline V gene (reference sequence). V dropped 5 bases and J dropped 9; count of bases not matched to a gene: 10. This CDR3 is built from 16 residues. The CDR3 DNA follows: TGTGCCTGGGACCGAGGGACTAGCGGGGGGGCCGGCATTCAGTACTTC. Translation: CAWDRGTSGGAGIQYF.

The chain is built from TRBV5-1 and TRBJ2-3; 14 bases match TRBD2. The J segment lost 0 bases and the V segment lost 4 bases, leaving 7 bases of the junction unmatched. The CDR3 length is 18 residues. Per the germline V gene, CDR1 is SGHRS and CDR2 is YFSETQ. The CDR3 nucleotides are TGCGCCAGCAGCCCCGCAGGGACTAGCGGGGGTAGCACAGATACGCAGTATTTT. The encoded protein is CASSPAGTSGGSTDTQYF.

The chain employs TRBV30 and TRBJ1-2; unclear D gene. The CDR3 is 11 amino acids. Germline CDR1 and CDR2: GTSNPN and SVGIG (reference sequence). The V and J ends lost 0 bases and 8 bases respectively, with 7 bases between them. CDR3: CAWSVSQGYTF. CDR3 in DNA: TGTGCCTGGAGTGTGAGCCAGGGCTACACCTTC.

This clone has a single count. The chain is built from TRBV7-2 and TRBJ1-2; D is unresolved. Trimming stripped 4 bases from V and 7 bases from J, with 16 bases between. Germline lookup yields CDR1 SGHTA and CDR2 FQGNSA. The CDR3 extends over 14 amino acids. The CDR3 here is CASSSGGPSGGYTF. The CDR3 nucleotides are TGTGCCAGCAGCTCGGGAGGGCCTTCGGGTGGCTACACCTTC.

V and J are TRBV7-2 and TRBJ1-4, with D possibly being TRBD1 (6 bases). The CDR3 is made up of 13 amino acids. The V gene's germline CDR1 is SGHTA and CDR2 FQGNSA. V was cut by 8 bases and J by 8 bases, with 15 bases left in between. In DNA, the CDR3 is TGTGCCAGCCAGGGGCTTGGGAGGGAAAAACTGTTTTTT. Its protein is CASQGLGREKLFF.

J is TRBJ2-6 and V is TRBV4-3; no clear D. This CDR3 is 17 amino acids long. V lost 0 bases to trimming and J lost 1 base, with 10 bases between them. Germline V gene lookup returns CDR1 LGHNA and CDR2 YSLEER. CDR3 DNA sequence: TGCGCCAGCAGCCAAGATGGGCCGGGTTCTGGGGCCAACGTCCTGACTTTC. It translates to CASSQDGPGSGANVLTF.

The V and J genes are TRBV6-5 and TRBJ2-2; 12 bases agree with TRBD2. V lost 9 bases to trimming and J lost 6 bases; unmatched junction nucleotides: 8. CDR1 MNHEY and CDR2 SVGAGI come from the germline V gene. The CDR3 has 15 amino acids. The CDR3, as DNA: TGTGCCAGTGCACCGGGACTAGCGGGTTCCGGGGAGCTGTTTTTT. Its protein is CASAPGLAGSGELFF.